Listed below are T cell receptor beta chains from one sample, sequenced in a study of blood T cells in healthy people across ages. TCRdb ran MiXCR on the 5' RACE reads and lists one entry per CDR3 protein. The sample records around 990,000 distinct CDR3 sequences, around two fifths being singletons. The sample was blood. The receptor set was obtained from a man aged 18 to 35 in good health. CDR3s include the opening cysteine and the closing phenylalanine or tryptophan. D genes are given only for firm matches. Only part of the rows carry a size: once, few, many, or a class if the clone is expanded.

>TRBD1|TRBJ2-7|few|TRBV27|15
CASSPRQGIAYEQYF
TGTGCCAGCAGTCCCAGACAGGGGATAGCCTACGAGCAGTACTTC
>-|TRBJ2-2|few|TRBV20-1|14
CSAGGGANTGELFF
TGCAGTGCCGGTGGGGGGGCCAACACCGGGGAGCTGTTTTTT
>-|TRBJ2-3|-|TRBV14|14
CASSQDLGPDTQYF
TGTGCCAGCAGCCAAGATTTGGGCCCAGATACGCAGTATTTT
>-|TRBJ1-1|-|TRBV5-4|13
CASSLDSGGEAFF
TGTGCCAGCAGCTTGGATTCCGGGGGCGAAGCTTTCTTT
>TRBD1|TRBJ2-3|once|TRBV27|14
CASSITGGLDTQYF
TGTGCCAGCAGTATAACAGGGGGCTTAGATACGCAGTATTTT
>-|TRBJ1-2|-|TRBV27|15
CASSTTRNSLYGYTF
TGTGCCAGCAGTACCACCCGGAACAGCCTCTATGGCTACACCTTC
>-|TRBJ2-3|many|TRBV20-1|16
CSAGLLGAANTDTQYF
TGCAGTGCTGGCCTCTTAGGAGCGGCTAACACAGATACGCAGTATTTT
>TRBD2|TRBJ2-5|many|TRBV29-1|13
CSGNPGLGETQYF
TGCAGCGGCAATCCGGGACTAGGAGAGACCCAGTACTTC
>TRBD2|TRBJ2-5|-|TRBV6-1|16
CASSRTSGAIQETQYF
TGTGCCAGCAGCCGGACTAGCGGGGCGATCCAAGAGACCCAGTACTTC
>TRBD2|TRBJ2-7|few|TRBV27|17
CASSLSVGAGGPYEQYF
TGTGCCAGCAGTTTATCGGTCGGAGCGGGGGGGCCTTACGAGCAGTACTTC
>-|TRBJ2-3|few|TRBV5-6|14
CASTEPGVTDTQYF
TGTGCCAGCACCGAACCGGGAGTAACAGATACGCAGTATTTT
>TRBD2|TRBJ2-1|-|TRBV4-3|15
CASSQELGTSGQQFF
TGCGCCAGCAGCCAAGAGCTGGGGACTAGCGGCCAGCAGTTCTTC
>-|TRBJ1-5|few|TRBV20-1|15
CSTKRAAYGNQPQHF
TGCTCAACCAAAAGGGCCGCGTATGGCAATCAGCCCCAGCATTTT
>-|TRBJ2-7|few|TRBV7-9|12
CASSLTLDEQYF
TGTGCCAGCAGCCTCACGCTCGACGAGCAGTACTTC
>-|TRBJ2-7|many|TRBV9|14
CASSVGGLSYEQYF
TGTGCCAGCAGCGTGGGAGGCCTTTCCTACGAGCAGTACTTC
>-|TRBJ2-1|-|TRBV2|17
CASSERVKVFAYNEQFF
TGTGCCAGCAGTGAAAGGGTTAAGGTCTTCGCATACAATGAGCAGTTCTTC
>-|TRBJ2-1|few|TRBV12-3/TRBV12-4|16
CASSPLTNGGYNEQFF
TGTGCCAGCAGTCCACTAACTAACGGCGGCTACAATGAGCAGTTCTTC
>TRBD1|TRBJ1-2|few|TRBV20-1|14
CSAGGTGTSFGYTF
TGCAGTGCTGGGGGGACAGGGACTTCTTTTGGCTACACCTTC
>-|TRBJ2-3|-|TRBV7-9|13
CASPGELTDTQYF
TGTGCCAGCCCCGGCGAGCTCACAGATACGCAGTATTTT
>-|TRBJ1-1|-|TRBV6-1|14
CASMDMGENTEAFF
TGTGCCAGCATGGATATGGGTGAGAACACTGAAGCTTTCTTT
>TRBD1|TRBJ2-1|-|TRBV6-1|14
CASSDGQGRYEQFF
TGTGCCAGCAGTGATGGACAGGGTCGATATGAGCAGTTCTTC
>-|TRBJ2-3|-|TRBV7-2|13
CASSLGRLDTQYF
TGTGCCAGCAGCTTAGGCCGTTTAGATACGCAGTATTTT
>-|TRBJ1-4|once|TRBV7-9|15
CASSLGAGSHEKLFF
TGTGCCAGCAGCTTAGGGGCAGGGTCCCATGAAAAACTGTTTTTT
>-|TRBJ2-7|few|TRBV6-2/TRBV6-3|11
CATTSTYEQYF
TGTGCCACCACCAGTACCTACGAGCAGTACTTC
>-|TRBJ2-3|-|TRBV7-2|15
CASSLARAQDGTQYF
TGTGCCAGCAGCTTAGCGCGTGCTCAAGATGGGACGCAGTATTTT
>-|TRBJ1-2|many|TRBV20-1|16
CSARDLEGQGFYGYTF
TGCAGTGCTAGAGATCTGGAGGGGCAGGGGTTCTATGGCTACACCTTC
>TRBD1|TRBJ1-2|few|TRBV3-1|12
CAGRDRDGGYTF
TGTGCCGGCCGGGACAGGGATGGTGGCTACACCTTC
>TRBD1|TRBJ2-1|-|TRBV5-1|15
CASSIQQGAWNEQFF
TGCGCCAGCAGCATCCAACAGGGGGCTTGGAATGAGCAGTTCTTC
>TRBD1|TRBJ2-7|-|TRBV12-3/TRBV12-4|15
CASSRPGQGNNEQYF
TGTGCCAGCAGCCGGCCGGGACAGGGTAACAATGAGCAGTACTTC
>TRBD2|TRBJ2-3|few|TRBV20-1|15
CSAGLAAGYTDTQYF
TGCAGTGCTGGACTTGCAGCGGGGTACACAGATACGCAGTATTTT
>TRBD1|TRBJ2-1|-|TRBV29-1|13
CSVPGQVNNEQFF
TGCAGTGTCCCGGGACAGGTGAACAATGAGCAGTTCTTC
>-|TRBJ2-1|-|TRBV20-1|11
CSGGRDNEQFF
TGCAGTGGTGGACGAGACAATGAGCAGTTCTTC
>-|TRBJ1-4|-|TRBV9|15
CASSVAPGPAEKLFF
TGTGCCAGCAGCGTAGCCCCAGGGCCAGCTGAAAAACTGTTTTTT
>TRBD1|TRBJ1-2|-|TRBV29-1|13
CSVKGGTGEGYTF
TGCAGCGTTAAAGGAGGGACAGGGGAAGGCTACACCTTC
>TRBD2|TRBJ2-1|-|TRBV20-1|16
CSASLPASGVYNEQFF
TGCAGTGCTAGCCTCCCGGCTAGCGGGGTCTACAATGAGCAGTTCTTC
>TRBD1|TRBJ2-5|-|TRBV4-1|15
CASSHPGQGRDEQYF
TGCGCCAGCAGCCATCCGGGACAGGGAAGGGATGAGCAGTACTTC
>TRBD1|TRBJ1-2|-|TRBV7-2|13
CASSAGQGCGYTF
TGTGCCAGCAGCGCGGGACAGGGGTGTGGCTACACCTTC
>-|TRBJ2-7|-|TRBV20-1|14
CSALGTSSYNEQYF
TGCAGTGCTCTCGGGACGAGCTCCTACAATGAGCAGTACTTC
>-|TRBJ1-4|few|TRBV4-3|13
CASSQDLYEKLFF
TGCGCCAGCAGCCAAGACTTGTATGAAAAACTGTTTTTT
>TRBD1|TRBJ1-2|few|TRBV6-1|13
CASRTGTIYGYTF
TGTGCCTCTCGGACAGGGACGATCTATGGCTACACCTTC
>-|TRBJ1-4|few|TRBV27|15
CASSFILGGSEKLFF
TGTGCCAGCAGTTTTATCCTGGGGGGGTCTGAAAAACTGTTTTTT
>TRBD2|TRBJ2-7|-|TRBV12-3/TRBV12-4|15
CASTLRRGESYEQYF
TGTGCCAGCACCCTACGCCGGGGGGAATCCTACGAGCAGTACTTC
>TRBD1|TRBJ1-2|-|TRBV6-2/TRBV6-3|12
CASTQDRDGYTF
TGTGCCAGCACCCAGGACAGGGATGGCTACACCTTC